These 15 T cell receptor beta chains originate from one sample sequenced in a study of OX40 agonist ivuxolimab in advanced cancers. Sequencing was performed with immunoSEQ multiplex PCR; in TCRdb, only in-frame clones are kept and a portion is missing. The sample comprises under 50,000 clones, approximately 83% of which are singletons, and about 0.37% rests with the top ten. Sample: CD4+ or CD8+ T cells sorted from blood, taken in a trial of the OX40 agonist ivuxolimab. The receptors derive from an adult with an advanced solid tumor such as melanoma, head and neck, liver or kidney cancer.

DNA of the CDR3: TGTGCCAGTAGAACCTCGGACAGACAAGAGACCCAGTACTTC. It yields the protein CASRTSDRQETQYF. This rearrangement joins TRBV19 to TRBJ2-5; D possibly corresponds to TRBD1 (6 bases). Trimming removed 6 bases at V and 2 bases at J, with 13 bases between. The germline CDR1 and CDR2 sequences are LNHDA and SQIVND (reference sequence). CDR3 length: 14 residues.

The chain carries TRBV7-9 and TRBJ1-2; no definite D call. Germline CDR1 is SEHNR and CDR2 is FQNEAQ (reference sequence). Trimming shortened V by 5 bases and J by 8 bases, and 9 bases separated the two germline ends. CDR3 length: 11 residues. The CDR3 loop is CASSATGGYTF. The DNA for the CDR3 is TGTGCCAGCAGCGCCACGGGGGGCTACACCTTC.

The rearrangement joins TRBV18 to TRBJ2-3, with D unclear. The germline V and J ends were trimmed by 6 bases and 1 base, with 11 bases remaining between them. The germline gives CDR1 KGHSH, CDR2 LQKENI. There are 14 residues in the CDR3. Here the CDR3 DNA reads TGTGCCAGCTCCTCCCCCACAGGCACAGATACGCAGTATTTT. Its translation is CASSSPTGTDTQYF.

V gene TRBV28 combines with J gene TRBJ1-1, with no clear D. The CDR3 loop spans 12 amino acids. V was trimmed by 5 bases and J by 7 bases, leaving 11 bases between them. Per germline, CDR1 MDHEN and CDR2 SYDVKM. The CDR3 bases are TGTGCCAGCAGTCCCCGCAGTAGTGAAGCTTTCTTT. Residues: CASSPRSSEAFF.

The rearrangement links TRBV5-5 to TRBJ1-4; a possible D gene is TRBD1 (6 bases). Trimming left V 3 bases short and J 8 bases short, with 17 bases between. The CDR3 loop spans 15 amino acids. Germline lookup yields CDR1 SGHKS and CDR2 YYEKEE (reference sequence). This CDR3 is CASSYEYRAGEKLFF. CDR3 bases: TGTGCCAGCAGCTACGAATACAGGGCTGGGGAAAAACTGTTTTTT.

The chain carries TRBV7-2 and TRBJ2-3; no definite D call. This CDR3 has 13 residues. V dropped 3 bases and J dropped 6 bases, with 10 bases sitting between them. Germline V lookup: CDR1 SGHTA, CDR2 FQGNSA. The CDR3 sequence: CASSLASGDTQYF. The CDR3 nucleotides are TGTGCCAGCAGCTTGGCTAGTGGGGATACGCAGTATTTT.

This clone came up once. The gene calls are TRBV5-4 and TRBJ2-1, with 7 bases aligning to TRBD2. CDR1 SGHNT and CDR2 YYREEE come from the germline V gene (reference sequence). J gave up 4 bases and V 3 bases, and 7 bases lay outside the gene matches. The CDR3 has 15 amino acids. CDR3 region: CASSSRGGLYNEQFF. In DNA form, the CDR3 reads TGTGCCAGCAGCTCTCGCGGGGGACTTTACAATGAGCAGTTCTTC.

V usage is TRBV7-9 and J usage is TRBJ1-2, with D unresolved. The CDR3 is 15 amino acids. The V and J ends lost 1 base and 2 bases respectively, with 11 bases between them. The germline V gene encodes CDR1 SEHNR and CDR2 FQNEAQ (reference sequence). CDR3 bases: TGTGCCAGCAGCTTAGTAGGCAAAATCAACTATGGCTACACCTTC. Translated: CASSLVGKINYGYTF.

This chain joins TRBV5-4 and TRBJ2-1; no reliable D call. The germline V and J ends were trimmed by 4 bases and 9 bases, with 14 bases remaining between them. The CDR3 length is 13 residues. The germline gives CDR1 SGHNT, CDR2 YYREEE (reference sequence). CDR3 DNA sequence: TGTGCCAGCAGCGTCTGGACCGTAGGTGAGCAGTTCTTC. Translation: CASSVWTVGEQFF.

This sequence joins TRBV28 and TRBJ2-5, with TRBD1 matching 7 bases. The CDR3 loop spans 15 amino acids. Per germline, CDR1 MDHEN and CDR2 SYDVKM. Unmatched junction bases numbered 8, after V lost 6 bases and J lost 1 base. In DNA form, the CDR3 reads TGTGCCAGCAGCCGGTACAGGGGACCCCAAGAGACCCAGTACTTC. Its protein product is CASSRYRGPQETQYF.

The chain combines TRBV7-2 with TRBJ1-2; 7 positions agree with TRBD1. CDR3 length equals 14 residues. Germline trimming cut 4 bases from V and 7 bases from J; bases unmatched to any gene: 9. CDR1 and CDR2 from the germline V gene are SGHTA and FQGNSA. The CDR3 loop is CASSSSRGLGGYTF. In DNA form, the CDR3 reads TGTGCCAGCAGCTCCTCTAGGGGGCTGGGTGGCTACACCTTC. Variable domain in full (rest from reference TRBV7-2 and TRBJ1-2): GAGVSQSPSNKVTEKGKDVELRCDPISGHTALYWYRQSLGQGLEFLIYFQGNSAPDKSGLPSDRFSAERTGGSVSTLTIQRTQQEDSAVYLCASSSSRGLGGYTFGSGTRLTVV.

The chain couples TRBV10-3 to TRBJ1-3, with 9 bases that match TRBD1. CDR1 is ENHRY and CDR2 is SYGVKD in the germline V gene. With 5 bases clipped from V and 1 base from J, the junction kept 3 bases outside the gene matches. The length of the CDR3 is 15 residues. The CDR3 DNA reads TGTGCCATCAGTTCCGGGACAGGGTCTGGAAACACCATATATTTT. This encodes CAISSGTGSGNTIYF.

V is TRBV9 and J is TRBJ2-4; no clear D. Germline V gene lookup returns CDR1 SGDLS and CDR2 YYNGEE. V shed 0 bases and J shed 4 bases, with 11 bases lying between them. There are 15 residues in the CDR3. CDR3 bases: TGTGCCAGCAGCGTAGATGTCGGCAGGAAAAACATTCAGTACTTC. Protein: CASSVDVGRKNIQYF.

The CDR3 DNA reads TGCAGCGTTGGTGACAGGGGCGCTGAAGCTTTCTTT. Translated: CSVGDRGAEAFF. V and J are TRBV29-1 and TRBJ1-1; 8 bases are shared with TRBD1. The trim removed 4 bases at V and 6 bases at J, leaving 4 bases unmatched. Germline V gene sequence: CDR1 SQVTM, CDR2 ANQGSEA. The length of the CDR3 is 12 residues.

Written as DNA, the CDR3 is TGTGCCAGCAGCTTAGCGCGCGGACTAGCGGGACGCAATGAGCAGTTCTTC. Its protein is CASSLARGLAGRNEQFF. The gene calls are TRBV7-2 and TRBJ2-1; 12 positions agree with TRBD2. Germline CDR1 is SGHTA and CDR2 is FQGNSA. V shed 0 bases and J 6 bases; nucleotides not matched to a gene: 6. The CDR3 is 17 amino acids.